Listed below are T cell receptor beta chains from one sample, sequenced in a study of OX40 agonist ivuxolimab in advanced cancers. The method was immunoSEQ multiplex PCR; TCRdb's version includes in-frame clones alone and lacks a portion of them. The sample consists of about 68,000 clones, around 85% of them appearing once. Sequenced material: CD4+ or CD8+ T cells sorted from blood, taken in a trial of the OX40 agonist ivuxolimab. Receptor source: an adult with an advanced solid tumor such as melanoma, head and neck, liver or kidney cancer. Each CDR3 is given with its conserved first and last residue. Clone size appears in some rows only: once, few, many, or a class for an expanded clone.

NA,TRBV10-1,CASSEAGGNYNEQFF
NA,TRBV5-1,CASSLIEGRTDTQYF
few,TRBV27,CASSLWSGGDGYTF
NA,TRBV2,CASSNRANTEAFF
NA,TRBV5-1,CASSLGGAGYTF
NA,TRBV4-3,CASSQADLNSPLHF
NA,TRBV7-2,CASSRLEGETQYF
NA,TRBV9,CASSVSGGYIYEQYF
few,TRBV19,CASSIQGFNQPQHF
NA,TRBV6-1,CASSEAGEGYGYTF
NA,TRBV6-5,CASSGSLNGPQHF
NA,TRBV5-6,CASSLGFFNQPQHF
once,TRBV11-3,CASSLGPGNTEAFF
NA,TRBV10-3,CAISGPQGTEAFF
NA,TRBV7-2,CASSSGSWAKNIQYF
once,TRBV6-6,CASSYPGQGINEQFF
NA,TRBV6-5,CASSRTPILNTEAFF
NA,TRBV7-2,CASSLGPRLAGGLEVQYF
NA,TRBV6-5,CASSWTGSYSGELFF
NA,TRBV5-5,CASSSFRQQANYGYTF
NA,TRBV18,CASSPRDGVSGNTIYF
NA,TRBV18,CASSGDREATEAFF
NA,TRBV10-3,CAIRAGTDYEQYF
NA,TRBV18,CASSPTPGTANYGYTF
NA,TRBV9,CASSDSGFNADTQYF
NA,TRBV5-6,CASILDRVFRNTIYF
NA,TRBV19,CASSSDPRYTEAFF
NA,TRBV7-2,CASSRYTGELFF
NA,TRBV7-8,CASTRGSWDQPQHF
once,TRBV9,CASSPRDGIGVEKLFF
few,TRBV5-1,CASSLGGGNTDTQYF
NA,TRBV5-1,CASSLEVGVSYEQYF
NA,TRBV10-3,CAISPMGQLLHF
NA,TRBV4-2,CASSQDPSTDTQYF
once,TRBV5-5,CASSRGTSGGSGDTQYF
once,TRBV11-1,CASKIAGGQETQYF
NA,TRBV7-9,CASSRTGPNYGYTF
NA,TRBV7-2,CASTLTGPNEKLFF
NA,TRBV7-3,CASSFGTGKEAFF
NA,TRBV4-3,CASSQDAGAAEQFF
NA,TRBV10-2,CASSAGGRTDTQYF
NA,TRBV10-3,CAISESIENTIYF
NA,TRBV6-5,CASSYQGGTEAFF
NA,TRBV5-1,CASSLVQAGDTQYF
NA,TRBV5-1,CASSLGPGDSYTF
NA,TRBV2,CASSTQGRNQPQHF
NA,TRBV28,CASSAGQGNSPLHF
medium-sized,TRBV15,CATSRAGYGYTF
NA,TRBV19,CASSRDRGKNIQYF
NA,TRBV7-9,CASSSAGTRGTQYF
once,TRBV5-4,CASSFGTPGSYEQYF